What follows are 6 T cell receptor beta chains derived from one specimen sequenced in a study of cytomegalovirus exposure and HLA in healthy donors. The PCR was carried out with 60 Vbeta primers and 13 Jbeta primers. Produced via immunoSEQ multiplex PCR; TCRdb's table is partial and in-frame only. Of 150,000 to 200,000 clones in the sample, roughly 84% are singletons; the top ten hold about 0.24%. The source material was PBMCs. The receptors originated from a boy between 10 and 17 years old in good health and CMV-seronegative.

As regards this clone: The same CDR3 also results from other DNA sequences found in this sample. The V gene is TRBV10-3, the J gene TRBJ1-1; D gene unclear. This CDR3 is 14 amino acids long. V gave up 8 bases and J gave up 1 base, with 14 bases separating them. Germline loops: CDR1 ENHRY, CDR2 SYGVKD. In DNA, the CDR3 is TGTGCCATCCGCCCGGGAACTGGGAACACTGAAGCTTTCTTT. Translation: CAIRPGTGNTEAFF.

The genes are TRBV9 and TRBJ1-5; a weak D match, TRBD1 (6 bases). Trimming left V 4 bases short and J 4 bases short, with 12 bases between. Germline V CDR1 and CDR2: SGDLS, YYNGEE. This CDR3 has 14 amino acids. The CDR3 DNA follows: TGTGCCAGCAGCTCAGGACAGCCGAATCAGCCCCAGCATTTT. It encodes CASSSGQPNQPQHF. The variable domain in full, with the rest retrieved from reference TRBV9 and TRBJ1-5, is DSGVTQTPKHLITATGQRVTLRCSPRSGDLSVYWYQQSLDQGLQFLIQYYNGEERAKGNILERFSAQQFPDLHSELNLSSLELGDSALYFCASSSGQPNQPQHFGDGTRLSIL.

CDR3 residues: CASSLTSGLLEETQYF. The CDR3 DNA is TGTGCCAGCAGCTTGACTAGCGGACTATTGGAAGAGACCCAGTACTTC. The chain links TRBV5-5 to TRBJ2-5, with 8 bases that match TRBD2. The CDR3 consists of 16 residues. V trimming: 1 base; J trimming: 3 bases; junction bases outside the gene matches: 8. Germline lookup yields CDR1 SGHKS and CDR2 YYEKEE (reference sequence).

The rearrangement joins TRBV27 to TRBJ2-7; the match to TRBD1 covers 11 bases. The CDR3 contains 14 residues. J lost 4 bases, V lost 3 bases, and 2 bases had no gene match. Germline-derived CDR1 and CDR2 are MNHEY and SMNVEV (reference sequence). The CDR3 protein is CASSLDRGLYEQYF. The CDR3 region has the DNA TGTGCCAGCAGTTTGGACAGGGGGCTGTACGAGCAGTACTTC.

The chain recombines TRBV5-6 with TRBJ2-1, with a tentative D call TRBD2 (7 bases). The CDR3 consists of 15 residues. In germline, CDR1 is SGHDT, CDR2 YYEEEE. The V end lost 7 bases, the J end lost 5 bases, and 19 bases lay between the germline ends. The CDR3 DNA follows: TGTGCCAGCGATCCATCGAGGGGGGGCGACAATGAGCAGTTCTTC. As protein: CASDPSRGGDNEQFF.

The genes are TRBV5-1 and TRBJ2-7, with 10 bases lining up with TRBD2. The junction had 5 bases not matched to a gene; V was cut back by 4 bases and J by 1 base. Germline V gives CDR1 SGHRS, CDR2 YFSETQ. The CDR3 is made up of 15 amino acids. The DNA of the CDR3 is TGCGCCAGCAGCCTAGCGGGAGTTTATTCCTACGAGCAGTACTTC. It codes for CASSLAGVYSYEQYF. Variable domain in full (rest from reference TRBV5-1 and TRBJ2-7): KAGVTQTPRYLIKTRGQQVTLSCSPISGHRSVSWYQQTPGQGLQFLFEYFSETQRNKGNFPGRFSGRQFSNSRSEMNVSTLELGDSALYLCASSLAGVYSYEQYFGPGTRLTVT.